This TCR beta chain appears in the sequencing data of a study of blood T cell repertoires in COVID-19. Overall study context: COVID-19 samples, acute and convalescent, were from the United States, Italy and Spain.

Methods used by the authors: It was from reference gene primer amplification that nucleated cell counts were estimated. The protocol was immunoSEQ multiplex PCR, while the TCRdb copy is restricted to in-frame clones and leaves out a portion. V and J calls and clone size are those listed in that table; D and trimming were worked out from the DNA. This sample carries about 190,000 clones, 84% of them seen once, and the ten largest clones take roughly 5%. Sequences were obtained from peripheral blood. The receptor was derived from a woman aged 70 to 79 with active or convalescent COVID-19.

CDR3 sequence (DNA): TGTGCCAGCAGCCAAGGGGGAGCGGGAGCTTACGAGCAGTACTTC. This codes for CASSQGGAGAYEQYF. The V call is TRBV3-1 (or the pseudogene TRBV3-2), the J call TRBJ2-7, with 8 bases that match TRBD2. This CDR3 has 15 amino acids. The V segment lost 1 base and the J segment 4 bases; nucleotides outside the gene matches: 6. CDR1 and CDR2 from the germline V gene are LGHDT and YNNKEL (reference sequence).